Shown below are 9 T cell receptor beta chains from a single sample sequenced in a study of T cell changes during pregnancy in multiple sclerosis. Only in-frame clones appear in the TCRdb table, and some are missing; sequencing was by immunoSEQ multiplex PCR. The sample has about 57,000 clones, 90% seen once. The sequences come from peripheral blood, collected in the first trimester of pregnancy. Every receptor here comes from a female donor in good health, enrolled as a control in a pregnancy study.

The genes are TRBV5-6 and TRBJ1-2; TRBD1 aligns across 8 bases. Germline V lookup: CDR1 SGHDT, CDR2 YYEEEE. The CDR3 extends over 14 amino acids. J was trimmed by 7 bases and V by 4 bases; bases with no gene match: 9. CDR3 residues: CASSMDRVWVGYTF. CDR3 DNA: TGTGCCAGCAGCATGGACAGGGTGTGGGTTGGCTACACCTTC.

The chain employs TRBV10-3 and TRBJ2-3; the D gene is possibly TRBD1 (6 bases). The germline CDR1 and CDR2 sequences are ENHRY and SYGVKD. Trimming pared 0 bases from V and 3 bases from J, leaving 13 bases between. CDR3 length: 16 residues. The CDR3, as DNA: TGTGCCATCAGTGAGTCGTCAGGGGTAGAGACAGATACGCAGTATTTT. It specifies CAISESSGVETDTQYF.

This chain links TRBV5-8 with TRBJ1-2; weak D call: TRBD1 (6 bases). Per the germline V gene, CDR1 is SGHTS and CDR2 is YDEGEE. This CDR3 has 16 residues. The V end was cut by 2 bases, the J end by 1 base, with 15 bases between. CDR3 bases: TGTGCCAGCAGCTTTGGGGGCTCCTCCCTTAACTATGGCTACACCTTC. As protein: CASSFGGSSLNYGYTF.

The J gene is TRBJ2-5, the V gene TRBV7-6, with D perhaps matching TRBD2 (7 bases). Trimming removed 5 bases from V and 5 bases from J, with 12 bases in between. The CDR3 loop spans 13 amino acids. The germline CDR1 and CDR2 sequences are SGHVS and FNYEAQ. DNA for the CDR3: TGTGCCAGCAGCACCCGGGGGGCTGAGACCCAGTACTTC. Protein product: CASSTRGAETQYF.

This sequence joins TRBV9 and TRBJ2-1, with 10 bases matching TRBD1. The CDR3 extends over 16 amino acids. V was clipped by 4 bases and J by 2 bases; unmatched bases: 6. Germline V gene data show CDR1 as SGDLS and CDR2 as YYNGEE. CDR3 nucleotides: TGTGCCAGCAGCTCACGGACAGGGGGGACCTACAATGAGCAGTTCTTC. It translates to CASSSRTGGTYNEQFF.

This clone was picked up a small number of times. The CDR3 here is CASSMGEGSGANVLTF. In DNA form, the CDR3 reads TGTGCCAGTAGTATGGGTGAGGGCTCTGGGGCCAACGTCCTGACTTTC. The chain joins TRBV19 to TRBJ2-6; D perhaps matches TRBD2 (5 bases). Germline V lookup: CDR1 LNHDA, CDR2 SQIVND (reference sequence). V was cut by 3 bases and J by 0 bases, with 9 bases left in between. This CDR3 spans 16 amino acids.

The V and J genes are TRBV19 and TRBJ2-1; weak D call: TRBD2 (5 bases). Germline CDR1 reads LNHDA; CDR2 reads SQIVND (reference sequence). This CDR3 is 14 amino acids long. Trimming took off 5 bases at V and 9 bases at J, with 17 bases between the two ends. As DNA, the CDR3 is TGTGCCAGTAGTGGGATACACTCCCGGGGTGAGCAGTTCTTC. This sequence encodes CASSGIHSRGEQFF. Filled out from reference TRBV19 and TRBJ2-1, the complete variable domain reads DGGITQSPKYLFRKEGQNVTLSCEQNLNHDAMYWYRQDPGQGLRLIYYSQIVNDFQKGDIAEGYSVSREKKESFPLTVTSAQKNPTAFYLCASSGIHSRGEQFFGPGTRLTVL.

The chain employs TRBV30 and TRBJ1-5; no definite D call. The V end lost 3 bases, the J end lost 6 bases, and 12 bases lay between the germline ends. The CDR3 extends over 13 amino acids. Germline V lookup: CDR1 GTSNPN, CDR2 SVGIG (reference sequence). The CDR3 loop reads CAWSYPRGQPQHF. In nucleotides, the CDR3 is TGTGCCTGGAGCTACCCAAGAGGTCAGCCCCAGCATTTT.

The V gene is TRBV29-1, the J gene TRBJ2-7; 7 bases line up with TRBD1. V shed 7 bases and J 5 bases; nucleotides not matched to a gene: 5. Germline V gene data show CDR1 as SQVTM and CDR2 as ANQGSEA. The CDR3 is 11 residues long. The CDR3 here is CSAVQGNEQYF. The CDR3 nucleotides are TGCAGCGCTGTACAGGGGAACGAGCAGTACTTC.